These 8 T cell receptor beta chains came from one sample sequenced in a study of cytomegalovirus exposure and HLA in healthy donors. Vbeta (60) and Jbeta (13) primers were used in the PCR. Assay used: immunoSEQ multiplex PCR; TCRdb lists only in-frame clones, some missing. The repertoire holds about 78,000 clones, with approximately 80% as singletons. Sequenced input: PBMCs. These receptor sequences come from a woman aged 45-65 years in good health and CMV-seropositive.

The chain carries TRBV5-1 and TRBJ2-1; 10 bases line up with TRBD2. The CDR3 totals 15 residues. Germline V lookup: CDR1 SGHRS, CDR2 YFSETQ. Trimming cost V 0 bases and J 6 bases; bases outside gene matches: 3. The CDR3 spells CASSLGGLATNEQFF. CDR3 DNA sequence: TGCGCCAGCAGCTTGGGGGGACTAGCGACCAATGAGCAGTTCTTC.

The DNA for the CDR3 is TGCGCCAGCAGCTTGGCCTTCAGGACACTAATGAACACTGAAGCTTTCTTT. Amino acid sequence: CASSLAFRTLMNTEAFF. The chain couples TRBV5-1 to TRBJ1-1, with D possibly being TRBD1 (5 bases). Per germline, CDR1 SGHRS and CDR2 YFSETQ. Trimming took off 0 bases at V and 0 bases at J, with 15 bases between the two ends. The CDR3 consists of 17 residues.

This chain links TRBV9 with TRBJ2-1, with 8 bases lining up with TRBD2. The junction had 4 bases not matched to a gene; V was cut back by 0 bases and J by 5 bases. This CDR3 has 15 residues. Germline V gene lookup returns CDR1 SGDLS and CDR2 YYNGEE. The CDR3 here is CASSVAGGPNNEQFF. CDR3 DNA: TGTGCCAGCAGCGTAGCGGGGGGGCCTAACAATGAGCAGTTCTTC.

This clone was seen a handful of times. Here the CDR3 DNA reads TGCGCCAGCAGTCCCACTACAGGGGGCCCCGGCACTGGTACGCAGTATTTT. Translating it yields CASSPTTGGPGTGTQYF. The genes are TRBV10-1 and TRBJ2-3, with TRBD1 identical over 9 bases. J was trimmed by 8 bases and V by 5 bases; bases with no gene match: 17. Germline values: CDR1 WNHNN, CDR2 SYGVQD (reference sequence). The CDR3 contains 17 residues.

This clone has just a few counts. The genes are TRBV6-1 and TRBJ1-5, with D possibly matching TRBD1 (6 bases). CDR3 length equals 15 residues. Germline values: CDR1 MNHNS, CDR2 SASEGT. With 6 bases removed from V and 5 bases from J, the gap between germline ends came to 17 bases. The CDR3: CASREPSRGYQPQHF. The CDR3 DNA sequence: TGTGCCAGCAGAGAACCTAGCAGGGGCTATCAGCCCCAGCATTTT.

J is TRBJ2-7 and V is TRBV5-4, with 7 bases aligning to TRBD2. V shed 4 bases, J shed 7 bases, and the junction held 5 bases outside the gene matches. This CDR3 is built from 12 residues. Per germline, CDR1 SGHNT and CDR2 YYREEE (reference sequence). CDR3 nucleotide sequence: TGTGCCAGCAGCATGGGAGGGTATGAGCAGTACGTC. The encoded protein is CASSMGGYEQYV.

The rearrangement uses TRBV27 and TRBJ1-2; 9 nucleotides line up with TRBD1. V lost 5 bases and J lost 6; bases outside the gene matches: 1. Germline CDR1 and CDR2: MNHEY and SMNVEV (reference sequence). The CDR3 consists of 12 residues. The CDR3 reads CASSGTGNGYTF. The CDR3 region has the DNA TGTGCCAGCAGTGGGACAGGGAATGGCTACACCTTC.

This chain joins TRBV5-6 and TRBJ1-1; tentatively, D is TRBD1 (6 bases). The germline V gene encodes CDR1 SGHDT and CDR2 YYEEEE. Trimming shortened V by 4 bases and J by 1 base, and 17 bases separated the two germline ends. This CDR3 has 16 residues. The CDR3 DNA reads as TGTGCCAGCAGCCCCCTGATGGTAGGGGGGAACACTGAAGCTTTCTTT. Residues: CASSPLMVGGNTEAFF.